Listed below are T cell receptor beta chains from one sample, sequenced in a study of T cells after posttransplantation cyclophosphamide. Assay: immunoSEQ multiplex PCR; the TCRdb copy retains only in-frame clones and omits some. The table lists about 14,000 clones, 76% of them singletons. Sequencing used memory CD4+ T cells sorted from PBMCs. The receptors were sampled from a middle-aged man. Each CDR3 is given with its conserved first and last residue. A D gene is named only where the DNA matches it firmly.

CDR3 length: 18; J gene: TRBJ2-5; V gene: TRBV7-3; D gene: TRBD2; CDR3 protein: CASSLKPSASGVQETQYF; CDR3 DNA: TGTGCCAGCAGCTTAAAGCCATCGGCTAGCGGGGTCCAAGAGACCCAGTACTTC
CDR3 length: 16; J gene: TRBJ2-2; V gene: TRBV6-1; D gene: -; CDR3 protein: CASSETGTIGPGELFF; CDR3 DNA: TGTGCCAGCAGTGAAACTGGGACAATCGGTCCCGGGGAGCTGTTTTTT
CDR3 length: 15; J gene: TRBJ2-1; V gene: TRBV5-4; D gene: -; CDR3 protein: CASSVAGSIYNEQFF; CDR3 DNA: TGTGCCAGCAGCGTAGCCGGGTCTATATACAATGAGCAGTTCTTC
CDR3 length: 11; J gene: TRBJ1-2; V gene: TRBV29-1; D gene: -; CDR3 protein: CSVEDLSGYTF; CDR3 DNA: TGCAGCGTTGAAGATCTTAGTGGCTACACCTTC
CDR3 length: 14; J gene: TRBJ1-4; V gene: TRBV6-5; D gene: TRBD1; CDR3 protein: CASSRTGGNEKLFF; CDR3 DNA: TGTGCCAGCAGCAGAACAGGGGGCAACGAAAAACTGTTTTTT
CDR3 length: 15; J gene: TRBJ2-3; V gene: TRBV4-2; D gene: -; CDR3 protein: CASSQDERGTDTQYF; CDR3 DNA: TGTGCCAGCAGCCAAGATGAGCGGGGCACAGATACGCAGTATTTT
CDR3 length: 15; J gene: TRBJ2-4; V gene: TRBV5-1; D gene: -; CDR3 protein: CASSLGEEGRGIQYF; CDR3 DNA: TGCGCCAGCAGCTTGGGTGAGGAGGGTCGAGGCATTCAGTACTTC
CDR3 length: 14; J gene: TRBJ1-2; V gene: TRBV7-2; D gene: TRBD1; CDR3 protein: CASSQLGTVRGYTF; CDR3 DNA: TGTGCCAGCAGCCAACTCGGGACAGTGAGAGGCTACACCTTC
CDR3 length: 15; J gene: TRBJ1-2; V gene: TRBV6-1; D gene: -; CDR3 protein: CASIPTGRWGYGYTF; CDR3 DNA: TGTGCCAGCATCCCAACAGGGCGTTGGGGTTATGGCTACACCTTC
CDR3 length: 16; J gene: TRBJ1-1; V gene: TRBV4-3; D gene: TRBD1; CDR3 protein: CASSQTPTGRNTEAFF; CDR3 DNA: TGCGCCAGCAGCCAAACTCCGACAGGGCGGAACACTGAAGCTTTCTTT